The rows below give T cell receptor beta chains drawn from one sample of a study of blood T cell repertoires in COVID-19. Produced via immunoSEQ multiplex PCR; TCRdb's table is partial and in-frame only. The repertoire holds a few hundred thousand clones, around 90% seen once, with 3.5% to 4.5% in the top ten. Sequencing input: PBMCs or T cells enriched from blood (not recorded which). These receptors were collected from a woman aged 18-29 years with acute COVID-19. Both conserved end residues are part of each CDR3.

>TRBJ1-2|TRBV24-1
CATSDFRTGGNYGYTF
>TRBJ2-1|TRBV11-3
CASSLGASGMNEQFF
>TRBJ2-7|TRBV7-3
CASSPRQGSYEQYF
>TRBJ1-1|TRBV5-1
CASSSWTGKGTEAFF
>TRBJ2-7|TRBV28
CASRSLRILTYEQYF
>TRBJ1-4|TRBV7-9
CASSPPRGVANEKLFF
>TRBJ2-1|TRBV7-9
CASSLILAGVGFGEQFF
>TRBJ2-3|TRBV29-1
CSVLLIASGSVGTDTQYF
>TRBJ2-3|TRBV6-5
CASSYSYEDTQYF
>TRBJ2-5|TRBV27
CASSAGTSVYRAQETQYF
>TRBJ1-5|TRBV28
CASSLRGSNQPQHF
>TRBJ1-3|TRBV3-1/TRBV3-2
CASSQFQGIGNTIYF
>TRBJ1-6|TRBV9
CASSVGGSSRVSPLHF
>TRBJ2-7|TRBV11-2
CASSLGATSYEQYF
>TRBJ1-2|TRBV28
CASTTLDREHGYTF
>TRBJ1-1|TRBV9
CASSVQGDDTEAFF
>TRBJ1-2|TRBV6-5
CASSSGEGYGYTF
>TRBJ1-1|TRBV28
CASSSSTKGAGNTEAFF
>TRBJ1-2|TRBV28
CASRRGGTNYGYTF
>TRBJ2-1|TRBV12-5
CASGAGNEQFF
>TRBJ2-5|TRBV11-3
CASSSGLAATEPETQYF
>TRBJ1-4|TRBV6-6
CASSRSIQGTDNEKLFF
>TRBJ2-7|TRBV25-1
CASSESGTGYEQYF
>TRBJ1-1|TRBV6-4
CASSEKGENTEAFF
>TRBJ2-1|TRBV27
CASTRTGVVGEQFF
>TRBJ2-7|TRBV2
CASSERTGGVYEQYF
>TRBJ2-1|TRBV4-2
CASSQALAGASYNEQFF
>TRBJ2-1|TRBV7-8
CASSLGLAGDRGYNEQFF
>TRBJ2-5|TRBV29-1
CSVESGYFGTQYF
>TRBJ1-3|TRBV3-1/TRBV3-2
CASSQGEEAGNTIYF
>TRBJ2-7|TRBV24-1
CATSDSGTSGYEQYF
>TRBJ2-1|TRBV6-5
CASKREFGEQFF
>TRBJ2-1|TRBV11-3
CASSAPGTRGSNEQFF
>TRBJ1-5|TRBV6-5
CASSPTGGGGQPQHF
>TRBJ1-1|TRBV28
CASSRGGRVDTEAFF
>TRBJ2-7|TRBV18
CASSPLAGTTYEQYF
>TRBJ2-1|TRBV6-2/TRBV6-3
CASSYGFGGHVNEQFF
>TRBJ1-6|TRBV19
CASRRDRGLPNSPLHF
>TRBJ2-5|TRBV7-9
CASSFPRGSLKTQYF
>TRBJ2-1|TRBV7-2
CASSLEGSSFYNEQFF
>TRBJ2-2|TRBV6-4
CASSESPTGTSGRGELFF
>TRBJ2-6|TRBV11-2
CASSLGSGAGANVLTF
>TRBJ2-1|TRBV15
CATSSRGRDNEQFF
>TRBJ1-4|TRBV9
CASSDPWGQQTANEKLFF
>TRBJ2-5|TRBV5-1
CASSLGTHQETQYF
>TRBJ2-1|TRBV19
CASSEGLAGGLGFF
>TRBJ2-2|TRBV28
CASNPGQGITGELFF
>TRBJ2-7|TRBV5-4
CASSGGVASGRDYEQYF
>TRBJ2-2|TRBV24-1
CATRGLAGDTGELFF